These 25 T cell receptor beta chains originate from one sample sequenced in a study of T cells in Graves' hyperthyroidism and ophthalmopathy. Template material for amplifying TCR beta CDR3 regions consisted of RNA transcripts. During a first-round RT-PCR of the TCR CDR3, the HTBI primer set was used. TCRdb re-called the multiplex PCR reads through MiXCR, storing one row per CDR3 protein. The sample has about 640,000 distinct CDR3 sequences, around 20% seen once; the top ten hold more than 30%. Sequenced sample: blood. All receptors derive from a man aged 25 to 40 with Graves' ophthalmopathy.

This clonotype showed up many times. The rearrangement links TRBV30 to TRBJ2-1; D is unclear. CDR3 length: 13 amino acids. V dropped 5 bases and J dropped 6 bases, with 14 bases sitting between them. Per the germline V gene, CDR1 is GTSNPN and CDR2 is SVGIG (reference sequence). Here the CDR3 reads CAWDSGLRNEQFF. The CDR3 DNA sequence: TGTGCCTGGGACTCCGGCCTTCGCAATGAGCAGTTCTTC.

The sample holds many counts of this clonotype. The CDR3 sequence is CASSPLGEGALNEQFF. The CDR3 DNA is TGTGCCAGCAGTCCTTTGGGCGAAGGGGCTCTCAATGAGCAGTTCTTC. The chain uses TRBV28 and TRBJ2-1; a possible D gene is TRBD1 (5 bases). The germline gives CDR1 MDHEN, CDR2 SYDVKM. The germline V and J ends were trimmed by 5 bases and 6 bases, with 20 bases remaining between them. The CDR3 has 16 amino acids.

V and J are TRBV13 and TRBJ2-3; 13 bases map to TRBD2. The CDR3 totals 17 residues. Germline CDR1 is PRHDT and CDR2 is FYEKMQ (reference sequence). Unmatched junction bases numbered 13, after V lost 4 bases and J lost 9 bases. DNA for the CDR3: TGTGCCAGCAGCTACGGCGAATGGACTAGCGGGGGTAGAACGCAGTATTTT. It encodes CASSYGEWTSGGRTQYF. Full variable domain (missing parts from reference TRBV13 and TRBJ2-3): AAGVIQSPRHLIKEKRETATLKCYPIPRHDTVYWYQQGPGQDPQFLISFYEKMQSDKGSIPDRFSAQQFSDYHSELNMSSLELGDSALYFCASSYGEWTSGGRTQYFGPGTRLTVL.

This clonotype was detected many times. CDR3 residues: CAWDYRGGNTEAFF. The CDR3 DNA reads as TGTGCCTGGGATTATAGGGGAGGGAACACTGAAGCTTTCTTT. V gene TRBV30 combines with J gene TRBJ1-1, with D maybe TRBD1 (5 bases). CDR3 size: 14 residues. Germline-derived CDR1 and CDR2 are GTSNPN and SVGIG (reference sequence). Trimming took 5 bases from V and 1 from J, leaving 14 bases between them.

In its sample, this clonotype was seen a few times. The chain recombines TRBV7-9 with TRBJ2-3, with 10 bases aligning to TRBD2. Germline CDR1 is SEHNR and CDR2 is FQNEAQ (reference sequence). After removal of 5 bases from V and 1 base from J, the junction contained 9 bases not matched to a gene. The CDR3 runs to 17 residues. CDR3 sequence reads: CASSQSGRADGTDTQYF. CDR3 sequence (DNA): TGTGCCAGCAGCCAAAGCGGGAGGGCCGACGGCACAGATACGCAGTATTTT.

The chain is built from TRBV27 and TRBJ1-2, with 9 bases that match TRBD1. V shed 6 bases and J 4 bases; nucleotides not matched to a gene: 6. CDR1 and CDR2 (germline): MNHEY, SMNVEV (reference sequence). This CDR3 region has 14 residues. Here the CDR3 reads CASRDRDRVYGYTF. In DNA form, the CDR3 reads TGTGCCAGCAGAGACCGGGACAGGGTCTATGGCTACACCTTC.

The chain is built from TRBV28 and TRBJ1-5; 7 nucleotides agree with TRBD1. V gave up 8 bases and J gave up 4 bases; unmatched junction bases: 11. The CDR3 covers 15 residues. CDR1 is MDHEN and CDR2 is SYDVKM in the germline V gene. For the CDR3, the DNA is TGTGCCAGCGGCCTTGACAGGGTAATGAATCAGCCCCAGCATTTT. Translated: CASGLDRVMNQPQHF.

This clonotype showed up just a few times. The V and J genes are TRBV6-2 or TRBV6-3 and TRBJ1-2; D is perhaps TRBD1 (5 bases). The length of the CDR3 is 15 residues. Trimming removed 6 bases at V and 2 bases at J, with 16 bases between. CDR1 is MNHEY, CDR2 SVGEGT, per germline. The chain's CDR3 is CASSPLGRLNYGYTF. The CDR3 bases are TGTGCCAGCAGCCCCCTGGGACGGCTGAACTATGGCTACACCTTC.

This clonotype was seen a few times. Here the CDR3 reads CASSPGGVEKLFF. CDR3 DNA: TGCGCCAGCAGCCCGGGGGGAGTTGAAAAACTGTTTTTT. The chain links TRBV5-1 to TRBJ1-4; D may be TRBD1 (5 bases). The germline gives CDR1 SGHRS, CDR2 YFSETQ. The CDR3 totals 13 residues. The V end lost 4 bases, the J end lost 7 bases, and 11 bases lay between the germline ends.

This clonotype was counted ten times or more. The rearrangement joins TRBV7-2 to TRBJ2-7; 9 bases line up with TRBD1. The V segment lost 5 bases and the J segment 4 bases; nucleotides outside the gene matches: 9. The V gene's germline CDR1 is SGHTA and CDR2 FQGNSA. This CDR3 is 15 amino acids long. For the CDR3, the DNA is TGTGCCAGCAGCACTTCCCGGGACAGGGTTTACGAGCAGTACTTC. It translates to CASSTSRDRVYEQYF.

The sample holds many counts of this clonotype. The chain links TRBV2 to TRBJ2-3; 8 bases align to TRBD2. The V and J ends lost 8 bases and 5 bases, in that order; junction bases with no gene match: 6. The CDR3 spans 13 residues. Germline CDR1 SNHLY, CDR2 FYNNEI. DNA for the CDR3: TGTGCCAGCTGGGGCCTAGCGGGAGATACGCAGTATTTT. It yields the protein CASWGLAGDTQYF.

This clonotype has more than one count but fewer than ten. CDR3 sequence reads: CASSLTNSGPYNEQFF. In DNA form, the CDR3 reads TGTGCCAGCAGCCTTACTAATAGCGGTCCCTACAATGAGCAGTTCTTC. This sequence joins TRBV7-2 and TRBJ2-1; a weak D match, TRBD2 (6 bases). The CDR3 is made up of 16 amino acids. Trimming left V 5 bases short and J 2 bases short, with 16 bases between. Germline CDR1 and CDR2: SGHTA and FQGNSA.

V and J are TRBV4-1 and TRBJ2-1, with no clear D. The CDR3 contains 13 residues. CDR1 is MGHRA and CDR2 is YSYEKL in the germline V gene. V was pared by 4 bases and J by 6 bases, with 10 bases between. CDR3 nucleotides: TGCGCCAGCAGCCCGGTCTGGGGCAATGAGCAGTTCTTC. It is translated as CASSPVWGNEQFF.

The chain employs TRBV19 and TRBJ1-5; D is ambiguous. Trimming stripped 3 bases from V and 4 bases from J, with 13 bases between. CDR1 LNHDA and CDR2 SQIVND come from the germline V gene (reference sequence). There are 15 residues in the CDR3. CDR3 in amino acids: CASSIGRPRNQPQHF. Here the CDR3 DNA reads TGTGCCAGTAGTATCGGCAGGCCGCGGAATCAGCCCCAGCATTTT.

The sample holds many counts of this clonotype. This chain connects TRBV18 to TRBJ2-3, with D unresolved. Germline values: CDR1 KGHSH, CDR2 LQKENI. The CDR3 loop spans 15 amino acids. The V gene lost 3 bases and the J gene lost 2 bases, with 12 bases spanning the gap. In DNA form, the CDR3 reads TGTGCCAGCTCACCGATGGACGGACCCACAGATACGCAGTATTTT. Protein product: CASSPMDGPTDTQYF.

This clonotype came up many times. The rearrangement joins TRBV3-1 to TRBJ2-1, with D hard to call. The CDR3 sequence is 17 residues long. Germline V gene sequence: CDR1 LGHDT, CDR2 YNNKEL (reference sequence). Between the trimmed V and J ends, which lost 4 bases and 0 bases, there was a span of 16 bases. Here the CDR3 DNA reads TGTGCCAGCAGCCCCCAGCTGATACCGAGCTCCTACAATGAGCAGTTCTTC. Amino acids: CASSPQLIPSSYNEQFF.

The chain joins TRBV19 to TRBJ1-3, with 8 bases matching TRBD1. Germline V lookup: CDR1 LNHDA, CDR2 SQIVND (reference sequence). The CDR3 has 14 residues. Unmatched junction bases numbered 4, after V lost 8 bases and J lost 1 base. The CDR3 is CASVRTGSGNTIYF. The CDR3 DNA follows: TGTGCCAGTGTTCGGACAGGGTCTGGAAACACCATATATTTT.

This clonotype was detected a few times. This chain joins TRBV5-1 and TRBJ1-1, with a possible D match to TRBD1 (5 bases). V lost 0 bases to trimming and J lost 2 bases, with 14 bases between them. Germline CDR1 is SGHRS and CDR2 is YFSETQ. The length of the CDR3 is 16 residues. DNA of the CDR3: TGCGCCAGCAGCTTGGCCCCGACAGACTTTAACACTGAAGCTTTCTTT. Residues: CASSLAPTDFNTEAFF.

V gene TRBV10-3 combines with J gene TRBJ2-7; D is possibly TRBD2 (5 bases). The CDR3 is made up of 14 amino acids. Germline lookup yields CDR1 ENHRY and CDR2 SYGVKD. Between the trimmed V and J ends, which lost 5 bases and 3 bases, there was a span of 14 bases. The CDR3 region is CAISPHVAGYEQYF. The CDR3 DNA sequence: TGTGCCATCAGTCCACACGTTGCGGGCTACGAGCAGTACTTC.

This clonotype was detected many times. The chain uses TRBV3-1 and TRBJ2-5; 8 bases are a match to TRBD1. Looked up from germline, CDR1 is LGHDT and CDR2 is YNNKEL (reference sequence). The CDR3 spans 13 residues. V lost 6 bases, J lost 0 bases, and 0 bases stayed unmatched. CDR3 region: CASRDRDQETQYF. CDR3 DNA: TGTGCCAGCAGGGACAGGGACCAAGAGACCCAGTACTTC.

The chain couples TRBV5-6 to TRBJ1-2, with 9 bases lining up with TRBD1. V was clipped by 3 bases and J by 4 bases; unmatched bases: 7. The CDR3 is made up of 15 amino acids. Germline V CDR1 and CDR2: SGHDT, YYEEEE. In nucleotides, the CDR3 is TGTGCCAGCAGCTCCTCACCGGGACAGGGCTATGGCTACACCTTC. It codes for CASSSSPGQGYGYTF. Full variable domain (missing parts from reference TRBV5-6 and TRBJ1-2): DAGVTQSPTHLIKTRGQQVTLRCSPKSGHDTVSWYQQALGQGPQFIFQYYEEEERQRGNFPDRFSGHQFPNYSSELNVNALLLGDSALYLCASSSSPGQGYGYTFGSGTRLTVV.

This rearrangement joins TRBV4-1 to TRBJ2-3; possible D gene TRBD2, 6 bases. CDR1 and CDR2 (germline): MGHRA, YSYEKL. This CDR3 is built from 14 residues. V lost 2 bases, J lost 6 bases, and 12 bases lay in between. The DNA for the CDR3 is TGCGCCAGCAGCCAATCGGGAGAGCGGGATACGCAGTATTTT. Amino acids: CASSQSGERDTQYF.

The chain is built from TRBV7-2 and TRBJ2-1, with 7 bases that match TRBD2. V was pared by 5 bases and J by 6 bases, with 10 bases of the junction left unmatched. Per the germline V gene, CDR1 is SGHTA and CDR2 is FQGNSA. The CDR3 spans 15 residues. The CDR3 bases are TGTGCCAGCAGCGTTACGGGACTACCCCGCAATGAGCAGTTCTTC. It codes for CASSVTGLPRNEQFF.

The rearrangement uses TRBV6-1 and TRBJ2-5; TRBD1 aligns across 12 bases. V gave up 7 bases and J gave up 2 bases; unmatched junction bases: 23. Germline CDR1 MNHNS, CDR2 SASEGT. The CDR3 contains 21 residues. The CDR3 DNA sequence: TGTGCCAGCACCCGACCGGGACAGGGGGCTCCGGGCGGGAGAAGGCAAGAGACCCAGTACTTC. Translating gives CASTRPGQGAPGGRRQETQYF.

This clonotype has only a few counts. CDR3 coding DNA: TGTGCCAGCAGCTTAGGAGCGGGGCCTTTTCAAGAGACCCAGTACTTC. It specifies CASSLGAGPFQETQYF. The chain recombines TRBV11-3 with TRBJ2-5, with 7 bases identical to TRBD2. The CDR3 totals 16 residues. V was pared by 1 base and J by 2 bases, with 7 bases of the junction left unmatched. Germline V CDR1 and CDR2: SGHNT, YENEEA.